Each of the 9 T cell receptor beta chains below was sequenced from the same sample in a study of shared clonotypes between healthy human individuals. The data were produced by immunoSEQ multiplex PCR, yet TCRdb's version contains in-frame clones alone and is incomplete. The sample has some 1,600,000 clones; approximately 98% are singletons. The source material was naive CD4+ T cells sorted from blood. Subset specified: CD45RA+ positively selected. The receptors shown here come from a man in his thirties or forties in good health.

The chain links TRBV5-4 to TRBJ1-2; 9 positions match TRBD1. CDR1 SGHNT and CDR2 YYREEE come from the germline V gene (reference sequence). V lost 7 bases and J lost 8; bases outside the gene matches: 18. The CDR3 contains 16 residues. The CDR3 nucleotides read TGTGCCAGCCGACAAAATACCGGGACAGGGTCATCGGGCTACACCTTC. Its protein product is CASRQNTGTGSSGYTF.

A remark on this clone: The sample has other DNA sequences that encode this CDR3 too. The V call is TRBV5-1, the J call TRBJ2-5; D is uncertain. The CDR3 is 14 amino acids. CDR1 is SGHRS and CDR2 is YFSETQ in the germline V gene. V lost 0 bases, J lost 1 base, and 7 bases lay in between. CDR3 amino acids: CASSLAGPQETQYF. The CDR3 nucleotides are TGCGCCAGCAGCTTGGCCGGTCCCCAAGAGACCCAGTACTTC. The full variable domain, its missing parts supplied by reference TRBV5-1 and TRBJ2-5, is KAGVTQTPRYLIKTRGQQVTLSCSPISGHRSVSWYQQTPGQGLQFLFEYFSETQRNKGNFPGRFSGRQFSNSRSEMNVSTLELGDSALYLCASSLAGPQETQYFGPGTRLLVL.

V is TRBV5-4 and J is TRBJ2-1, with 7 bases matching TRBD2. CDR3 length: 14 residues. V was clipped by 6 bases and J by 6 bases; unmatched bases: 9. The germline CDR1 and CDR2 sequences are SGHNT and YYREEE (reference sequence). Here the CDR3 reads CASTLASRPNEQFF. CDR3 sequence (DNA): TGTGCCAGCACACTAGCGTCTAGGCCCAATGAGCAGTTCTTC.

The chain has TRBV30 and TRBJ1-5, with 7 bases aligning to TRBD1. In germline, CDR1 is GTSNPN, CDR2 SVGIG (reference sequence). Trimming removed 4 bases from V and 0 bases from J; junction bases left unmatched: 3. This CDR3 comprises 14 residues. CDR3 amino acids: CAWTGQDSNQPQHF. The CDR3 DNA is TGTGCCTGGACCGGACAGGATAGCAATCAGCCCCAGCATTTT.

The rearrangement joins TRBV6-4 to TRBJ2-3; D uncertain. Between the trimmed V and J ends, which lost 0 bases and 7 bases, there was a span of 8 bases. Germline assignment: CDR1 MRHNA and CDR2 SNTAGT. The CDR3 totals 13 residues. The CDR3 is CASSDSIGYTQYF. In DNA form, the CDR3 reads TGTGCCAGCAGTGACTCGATCGGATATACGCAGTATTTT.

This clone was recorded once. The rearrangement uses TRBV28 and TRBJ2-7; 8 positions agree with TRBD2. Germline CDR1 reads MDHEN; CDR2 reads SYDVKM. This CDR3 is 14 amino acids long. Trimming removed 7 bases from V and 2 bases from J; junction bases left unmatched: 7. This CDR3 reads CASTIAGLPYEQYF. CDR3 nucleotides: TGTGCCAGCACCATAGCGGGACTCCCCTACGAGCAGTACTTC.

The genes are TRBV18 and TRBJ2-3, with 8 bases that match TRBD2. The J segment lost 3 bases and the V segment lost 4 bases, leaving 12 bases of the junction unmatched. Germline lookup yields CDR1 KGHSH and CDR2 LQKENI. This CDR3 region has 17 residues. DNA for the CDR3: TGTGCCAGCTCACTCAAGGCCAGCGGGAGAAGTACAGATACGCAGTATTTT. As protein: CASSLKASGRSTDTQYF.

This sequence joins TRBV5-4 and TRBJ2-7, with 8 bases matching TRBD1. The CDR3 contains 16 residues. With 4 bases clipped from V and 4 bases from J, the junction kept 13 bases outside the gene matches. Germline loops: CDR1 SGHNT, CDR2 YYREEE (reference sequence). The CDR3 region has the DNA TGTGCCAGCAGCCCGGAGGACAGGGTCTCAAGGTACGAGCAGTACTTC. Amino acid sequence: CASSPEDRVSRYEQYF.

The V call is TRBV15, the J call TRBJ2-4, with 7 bases aligning to TRBD1. The trim removed 2 bases at V and 1 base at J, leaving 8 bases unmatched. CDR3 length equals 17 residues. In germline, CDR1 is LNHNV, CDR2 YYDKDF (reference sequence). CDR3 residues: CATSRPGTVGAKNIQYF. The CDR3 DNA reads TGTGCCACCAGCAGACCCGGGACAGTCGGGGCCAAAAACATTCAGTACTTC.